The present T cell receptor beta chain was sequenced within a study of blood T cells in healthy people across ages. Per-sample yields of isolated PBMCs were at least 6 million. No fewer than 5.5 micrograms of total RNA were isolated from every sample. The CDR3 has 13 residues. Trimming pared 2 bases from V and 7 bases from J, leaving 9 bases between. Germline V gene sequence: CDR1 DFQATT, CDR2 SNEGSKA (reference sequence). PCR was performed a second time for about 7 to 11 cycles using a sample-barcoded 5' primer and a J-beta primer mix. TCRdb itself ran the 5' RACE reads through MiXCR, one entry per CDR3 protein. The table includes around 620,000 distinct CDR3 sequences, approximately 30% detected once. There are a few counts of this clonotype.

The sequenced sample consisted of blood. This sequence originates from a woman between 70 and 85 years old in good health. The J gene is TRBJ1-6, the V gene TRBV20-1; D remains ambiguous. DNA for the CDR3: TGCAGTGCTAGAAGGCAGATAAATTCACCCCTCCACTTT. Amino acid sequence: CSARRQINSPLHF.